This TCR beta chain is from a study of blood T cell repertoires in COVID-19. Study information: Cohort 3 donors counted as recovered after two negative PCRs, clearance, or resolved symptoms.

With 0 bases clipped from V and 0 bases from J, the junction kept 8 bases outside the gene matches. The CDR3 runs to 20 residues. Germline CDR1 is SGHVS and CDR2 is FQNEAQ. Under the authors' procedure: Researchers report that nucleated cell counts were estimated from reference gene primer amplification. Using immunoSEQ multiplex PCR, the repertoire was profiled, and TCRdb retains in-frame clones only, with some absent. That table is the source of V, J and clone size, and D and trimming were worked out from the DNA. The sample includes some 300,000 clones, more than 75% seen only once; the top ten take around 2%. Participants were aged about 18 to 100 years from roughly 26 US areas.

The source of this sequence is a woman aged 60-70 years in a cohort exposed to, infected with or recovered from COVID-19 (not recorded which). V and J are TRBV7-8 and TRBJ2-5; 15 bases match TRBD2. The sequenced material came from PBMCs or T cells enriched from blood (not recorded which). Written as DNA, the CDR3 is TGTGCCAGCAGCTTAGCCACCTTCGGACTAGCGGGAGGGTACCAAGAGACCCAGTACTTC. This translates into CASSLATFGLAGGYQETQYF.